The 5 T cell receptor beta chains reported below all come from one sample, sequenced in a study of T cells of healthy individuals. TCRdb recomputed calls from the 5' RACE reads with MiXCR, one row per CDR3 protein. Counted here are 53,000 or so distinct CDR3 sequences, roughly 14% occurring once; the ten biggest clones make up more than 15%. Source of these receptors: a human donor in good health.

Many counts were recorded for this clonotype. The chain has TRBV29-1 and TRBJ2-2, with 10 bases fitting TRBD1. The CDR3 is made up of 14 amino acids. V trimming: 6 bases; J trimming: 6 bases; junction bases outside the gene matches: 7. Germline CDR1 and CDR2: SQVTM and ANQGSEA. CDR3 nucleotide sequence: TGCAGCGTCCGGGGGACAGGGGATGCCGGGGAGCTGTTTTTT. It yields the protein CSVRGTGDAGELFF.

This clonotype was seen only a few times. This chain connects TRBV7-9 to TRBJ2-5; the match to TRBD1 covers 10 bases. The CDR3 totals 16 residues. The V gene's germline CDR1 is SEHNR and CDR2 FQNEAQ (reference sequence). With V trimmed by 7 bases and J by 6 bases, 14 bases remained unmatched. Here the CDR3 DNA reads TGTGCCAGCACCCCCGGACAGGGGGGACCGGGGAAGACCCAGTACTTC. This translates into CASTPGQGGPGKTQYF.

This clonotype was recorded at least ten times. The chain carries TRBV29-1 and TRBJ1-2; D unclear. CDR3 length: 9 residues. The V gene lost 4 bases and the J gene lost 9 bases, with 6 bases spanning the gap. Germline loops: CDR1 SQVTM, CDR2 ANQGSEA. The CDR3 loop is CSVGPSYTF. CDR3 nucleotides: TGCAGCGTTGGGCCTAGCTACACCTTC.

The gene calls are TRBV5-1 and TRBJ2-1; 7 bases match TRBD1. CDR1 SGHRS and CDR2 YFSETQ come from the germline V gene. The V and J ends lost 4 bases and 0 bases, in that order; junction bases with no gene match: 16. The length of the CDR3 is 19 residues. CDR3: CASSSPQGDLGSSYNEQFF. As DNA, the CDR3 is TGCGCCAGCAGCAGTCCTCAGGGGGACCTAGGAAGCTCCTACAATGAGCAGTTCTTC.

This clonotype was counted at least ten times. The chain is built from TRBV20-1 and TRBJ2-5, with 7 nucleotides matching TRBD2. CDR1 is DFQATT, CDR2 SNEGSKA, per germline (reference sequence). The CDR3 extends over 15 amino acids. The junction had 6 bases not matched to a gene; V was cut back by 0 bases and J by 2 bases. The CDR3 protein is CSARDGGLLQETQYF. The CDR3 DNA is TGCAGTGCTAGAGACGGGGGGTTACTGCAAGAGACCCAGTACTTC.